The present T cell receptor (beta chain) was sequenced within a study of a mutant IDH1 vaccine in newly diagnosed glioma. Using immunoSEQ multiplex PCR, the repertoire was profiled, and TCRdb retains in-frame clones only, with some absent. The table has roughly 26,000 clones, 83% seen once. Time point in this sample: week 35, safety follow-up. Vaccination comprised doses that each held 300 ug of mutant IDH1 20-mer peptide, plus topical imiquimod. This clone was recorded only once. Its antigen is still unknown. The CDR3 runs 14 residues. Trimming cost V 4 bases and J 3 bases, with 13 bases left between them. Germline values: CDR1 SGHVS, CDR2 FNYEAQ.

The source is a man between 25 and 39 years old with glioma. The rearrangement links TRBV7-6 to TRBJ2-7; D tentatively fits TRBD1 or TRBD2 (5 bases each). Source: PBMCs, taken from a glioma patient whose treatment included an IDH1 peptide vaccine. The CDR3 region has the DNA TGTGCCAGCAGCTCCGGGACGACACTCTACGAGCAGTACTTC. This sequence encodes CASSSGTTLYEQYF. The complete variable domain, with remaining parts taken from reference TRBV7-6 and TRBJ2-7, reads GAGVSQSPRYKVTKRGQDVALRCDPISGHVSLYWYRQALGQGPEFLTYFNYEAQQDKSGLPNDRFSAERPEGSISTLTIQRTEQRDSAMYRCASSSGTTLYEQYFGPGTRLTVT.